This TCR beta chain was captured in a study of blood T cell repertoires in COVID-19. Study as a whole: PBMCs, B-cell-depleted T cells, or T cells provided the cDNA or gDNA that made up the material.

TCRdb's copy holds only in-frame clones and misses some; the assay was immunoSEQ multiplex PCR. Of 100,000 to 150,000 clones in the sample, 85% to 90% were seen once. CDR1 and CDR2 (germline): SGHVS, FNYEAQ. The V gene lost 8 bases and the J gene lost 6 bases, with 22 bases spanning the gap. This CDR3 is built from 15 residues. This receptor was identified in a man in his 70s with active or convalescent COVID-19. Input material: peripheral blood. V is TRBV7-6 and J is TRBJ1-1; D is unresolved. CDR3 protein: CASSGWVEEWPEAFF. DNA for the CDR3: TGTGCCAGCTCGGGTTGGGTCGAGGAGTGGCCTGAAGCTTTCTTT.